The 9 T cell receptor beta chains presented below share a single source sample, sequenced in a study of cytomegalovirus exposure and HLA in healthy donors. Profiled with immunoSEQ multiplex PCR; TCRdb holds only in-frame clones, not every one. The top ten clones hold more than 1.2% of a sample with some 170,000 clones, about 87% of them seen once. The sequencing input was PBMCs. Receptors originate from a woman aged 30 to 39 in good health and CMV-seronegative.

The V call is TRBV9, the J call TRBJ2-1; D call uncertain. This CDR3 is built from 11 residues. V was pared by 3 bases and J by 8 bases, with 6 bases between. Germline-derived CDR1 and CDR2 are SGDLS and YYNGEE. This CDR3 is CASSDTDEQFF. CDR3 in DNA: TGTGCCAGCAGCGATACAGATGAGCAGTTCTTC.

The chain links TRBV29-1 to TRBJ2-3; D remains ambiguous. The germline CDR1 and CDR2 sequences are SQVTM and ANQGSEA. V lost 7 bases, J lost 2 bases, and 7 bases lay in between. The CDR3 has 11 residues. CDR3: CSGEATDTQYF. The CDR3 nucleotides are TGCAGCGGAGAGGCCACAGATACGCAGTATTTT.

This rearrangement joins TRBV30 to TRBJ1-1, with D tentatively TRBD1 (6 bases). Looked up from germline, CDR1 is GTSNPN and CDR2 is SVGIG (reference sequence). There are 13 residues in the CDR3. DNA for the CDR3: TGTGCTCGTCGGGACGGGACAAAAATCGAAGCTTTCTTT. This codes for CARRDGTKIEAFF.

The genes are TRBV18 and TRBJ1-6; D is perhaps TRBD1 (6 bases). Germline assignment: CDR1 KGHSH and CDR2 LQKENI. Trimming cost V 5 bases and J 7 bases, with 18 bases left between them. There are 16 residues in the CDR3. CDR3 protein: CASSAFNRDPNSPLHF. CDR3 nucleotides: TGTGCCAGCTCAGCCTTTAACAGGGATCCCAATTCACCCCTCCACTTT.

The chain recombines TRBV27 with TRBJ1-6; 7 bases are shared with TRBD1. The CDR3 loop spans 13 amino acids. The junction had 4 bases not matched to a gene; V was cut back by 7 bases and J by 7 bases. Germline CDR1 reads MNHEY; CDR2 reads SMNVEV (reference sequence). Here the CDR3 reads CASNRGGNSPLHF. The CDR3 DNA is TGTGCCAGCAACAGGGGAGGAAATTCACCCCTCCACTTT.

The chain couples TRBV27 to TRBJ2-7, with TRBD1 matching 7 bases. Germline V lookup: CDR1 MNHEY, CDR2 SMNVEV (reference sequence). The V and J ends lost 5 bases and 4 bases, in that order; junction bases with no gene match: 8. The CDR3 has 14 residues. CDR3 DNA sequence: TGTGCCAGCAGTCCTACAGGGGCTGGGTACGAGCAGTACTTC. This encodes CASSPTGAGYEQYF.

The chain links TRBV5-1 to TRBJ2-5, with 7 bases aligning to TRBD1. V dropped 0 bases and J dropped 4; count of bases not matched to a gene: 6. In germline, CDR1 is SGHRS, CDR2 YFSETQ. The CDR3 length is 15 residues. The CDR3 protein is CASSLDQPGGETQYF. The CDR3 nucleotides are TGCGCCAGCAGCTTGGATCAGCCAGGGGGAGAGACCCAGTACTTC.

In DNA form, the CDR3 reads TGTGCCAGCAGTTACCCGGACAGCCTTAGCTCCTACGAGCAGTACTTC. Translated, it gives CASSYPDSLSSYEQYF. This chain uses TRBV2 with TRBJ2-7; D is perhaps TRBD1 (6 bases). V dropped 5 bases and J dropped 0 bases, with 17 bases sitting between them. This CDR3 region has 16 residues. Looked up from germline, CDR1 is SNHLY and CDR2 is FYNNEI.

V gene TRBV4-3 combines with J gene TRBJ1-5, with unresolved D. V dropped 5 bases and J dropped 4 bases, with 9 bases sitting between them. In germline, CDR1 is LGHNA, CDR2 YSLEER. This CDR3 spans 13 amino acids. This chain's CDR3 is CASSSEANQPQHF. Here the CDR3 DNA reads TGCGCCAGCAGCTCTGAAGCTAATCAGCCCCAGCATTTT.